These T cell receptor beta chains were read from a single sample in a study of graft-versus-host responses after intestinal transplantation. Their target antigens are unknown. Sequencing was performed with immunoSEQ multiplex PCR; in TCRdb, only in-frame clones are kept and a portion is missing. The sample has around 93,000 clones; 75% to 95% are singletons. The specimen was unstimulated CD8+ T cells sorted from spleen or lymph node cells, collected before intestinal transplant. Receptors were obtained from a human donor who received an intestinal transplant. Both conserved end residues are part of each CDR3. The order of the fields is V gene, CDR3 length, clone size, J gene, D gene, CDR3 protein, CDR3 DNA. The D gene is left open where the match is weak. A row's size may be missing; if present it is once, few, many or a size class.

>TRBV7-6|14|few|TRBJ1-3|.
CASSRNGAGNTIYF
TGTGCCAGCAGCCGGAACGGGGCTGGAAACACCATATATTTT
>TRBV9|14|.|TRBJ1-5|TRBD1
CASSPTGGNQPQHF
TGTGCCAGCAGCCCGACAGGGGGAAATCAGCCCCAGCATTTT
>TRBV6-5|14|.|TRBJ2-4|TRBD1
CASSQGQGGNIQYF
TGTGCCAGCAGCCAGGGACAGGGAGGAAACATTCAGTACTTC
>TRBV19|15|.|TRBJ2-4|TRBD2
CASREGAGGSNIQYF
TGTGCCAGTAGGGAGGGAGCGGGAGGGTCAAACATTCAGTACTTC
>TRBV6-5|12|.|TRBJ2-2|.
CASSQNTGELFF
TGTGCCAGCAGCCAGAACACCGGGGAGCTGTTTTTT
>TRBV6-4|16|.|TRBJ1-6|TRBD1
CASTGSRRGRGSPLHF
TGTGCCAGCACCGGAAGCAGGAGGGGGCGCGGATCACCCCTCCACTTT
>TRBV5-1|15|.|TRBJ1-1|TRBD1
CASSLWTGRRTEAFF
TGCGCCAGCAGCTTGTGGACAGGGAGACGGACTGAAGCTTTCTTT
>TRBV5-6|12|.|TRBJ2-3|.
CASSSLMTPQYF
TGTGCCAGCAGCTCGCTCATGACCCCGCAGTATTTT
>TRBV7-2|17|.|TRBJ2-3|.
CASSFFFGVSAPDTQYF
TGTGCCAGCAGCTTTTTTTTCGGGGTTAGCGCCCCAGATACGCAGTATTTT
>TRBV6-6|15|.|TRBJ2-7|.
CASSYSGTGLGEQYF
TGTGCCAGCAGTTACTCTGGTACGGGACTTGGCGAGCAGTACTTC
>TRBV11-2|17|once|TRBJ2-3|TRBD2
CASSLGEGYGYTDTQYF
TGTGCCAGCAGCTTAGGGGAGGGCTACGGATACACAGATACGCAGTATTTT
>TRBV4-1|13|once|TRBJ2-7|.
CASSQDWTYEQYF
TGCGCCAGCAGCCAAGATTGGACCTACGAGCAGTACTTC
>TRBV6-4|14|.|TRBJ2-7|.
CASSHRKPFYEQYF
TGTGCCAGCAGCCATCGGAAGCCATTCTACGAGCAGTACTTC
>TRBV7-6|14|.|TRBJ2-7|.
CASSEWAGAYEQYF
TGTGCCAGCAGCGAGTGGGCAGGAGCCTACGAGCAGTACTTC
>TRBV28|15|.|TRBJ1-2|TRBD1
CASSLGTGDFYGYTF
TGTGCCAGCAGTTTGGGGACAGGGGATTTCTATGGCTACACCTTC
>TRBV6-1|11|.|TRBJ1-4|.
CASGEDEKLFF
TGTGCCAGCGGCGAGGATGAAAAACTGTTTTTT
>TRBV7-9|14|.|TRBJ1-2|.
CASSGETDWGGYTF
TGTGCCAGCAGCGGTGAGACAGACTGGGGTGGCTACACCTTC
>TRBV28|14|.|TRBJ2-1|TRBD2
CASSWLAGNNEQFF
TGTGCCAGCAGTTGGCTAGCGGGGAACAATGAGCAGTTCTTC
>TRBV13|15|.|TRBJ2-7|TRBD2
CASSLEGGGGHEQYF
TGTGCCAGCAGCTTAGAAGGCGGGGGGGGCCACGAGCAGTACTTC
>TRBV13|15|.|TRBJ2-3|.
CASSLGPGRSDTQYF
TGTGCCAGCAGCTTAGGCCCAGGAAGGTCCGATACGCAGTATTTT
>TRBV5-5|17|.|TRBJ2-6|.
CASSLLAESSGANVLTF
TGTGCCAGCAGCTTGTTGGCGGAAAGCTCTGGGGCCAACGTCCTGACTTTC
>TRBV2|14|once|TRBJ2-1|TRBD1
CASSEGQGHNEQFF
TGTGCCAGCAGTGAGGGACAGGGGCACAATGAGCAGTTCTTC
>TRBV11-2|15|.|TRBJ2-1|TRBD2
CASSRDLAGNDEQFF
TGTGCCAGCAGCCGAGATCTAGCGGGAAACGATGAGCAGTTCTTC
>TRBV6-4|15|.|TRBJ1-4|.
CASTYGLTKEEKLFF
TGTGCCAGCACCTACGGGCTAACCAAGGAAGAAAAACTGTTTTTT
>TRBV13|14|.|TRBJ2-7|TRBD1
CASSFSDRGYEQYF
TGTGCCAGCAGCTTTAGTGACAGGGGCTACGAGCAGTACTTC
>TRBV27|13|.|TRBJ2-5|TRBD1
CASSWDRQETQYF
TGTGCCAGCAGCTGGGACAGACAAGAGACCCAGTACTTC